A single sample gave rise to the 8 T cell receptor beta chains below, sequenced in a study of Tregs in tolerant kidney transplant recipients. The antigens these receptors bind are not known. Data came from immunoSEQ multiplex PCR; TCRdb stores just in-frame clones and leaves some out. The table has roughly 40,000 clones, roughly 96% seen once. The sequencing sample was made of Tregs from blood cultured with allogeneic cells. The receptors stem from a human donor in good health.

This clone was counted once. The CDR3 sequence: CASSLRVATDTQYF. CDR3 bases: TGTGCCAGCAGCTTGAGAGTAGCTACAGATACGCAGTATTTT. The V call is TRBV7-2, the J call TRBJ2-3; no firm D call. This CDR3 is 14 amino acids long. Trimming shortened V by 3 bases and J by 3 bases, and 10 bases separated the two germline ends. Germline lookup yields CDR1 SGHTA and CDR2 FQGNSA.

CDR3 sequence reads: CASTLGLVGIYEQYF. The CDR3 region has the DNA TGTGCCAGCACCCTAGGCTTAGTCGGTATCTACGAGCAGTACTTC. The chain couples TRBV5-6 to TRBJ2-7; no firm D call. CDR1 and CDR2 (germline): SGHDT, YYEEEE. This CDR3 has 15 residues. The V end lost 6 bases, the J end lost 3 bases, and 19 bases lay between the germline ends.

This clone was detected only once. This chain uses TRBV6-5 with TRBJ2-7, with no clear D. The CDR3 loop spans 15 amino acids. V lost 1 base and J 6 bases, leaving 16 bases between the germline ends. Germline CDR1 reads MNHEY; CDR2 reads SVGAGI. This CDR3 reads CASSYFGDAGSEQYF. For the CDR3, the DNA is TGTGCCAGCAGTTACTTTGGGGATGCCGGCTCCGAGCAGTACTTC.

The rearrangement links TRBV27 to TRBJ1-5; D gene ambiguous. The germline V gene encodes CDR1 MNHEY and CDR2 SMNVEV (reference sequence). The CDR3 consists of 15 residues. Trimming removed 5 bases from V and 2 bases from J, with 13 bases in between. The CDR3: CASSIGARGNQPQHF. CDR3 coding DNA: TGTGCCAGCAGTATCGGAGCGAGGGGCAATCAGCCCCAGCATTTT.

The gene calls are TRBV2 and TRBJ2-1; D is unclear. CDR1 and CDR2 (germline): SNHLY, FYNNEI. The CDR3 sequence is 16 residues long. V lost 2 bases and J lost 0, with 11 bases in between. The DNA for the CDR3 is TGTGCCAGCAGTGAAATAGTCTTCAGCTCCTACAATGAGCAGTTCTTC. Protein sequence: CASSEIVFSSYNEQFF.

Here the CDR3 DNA reads TGCGCCAGCAGCTTAGGGGGTCCCTGGTCCTACAATGAGCAGTTCTTC. This translates into CASSLGGPWSYNEQFF. The chain recombines TRBV5-1 with TRBJ2-1; tentatively, D is TRBD1 (6 bases). Germline CDR1 and CDR2: SGHRS and YFSETQ. This CDR3 is built from 16 residues. With 2 bases removed from V and 1 base from J, the gap between germline ends came to 13 bases.

V usage is TRBV11-2 and J usage is TRBJ2-2; D could derive from TRBD1 or TRBD2 (6 bases each). V lost 2 bases to trimming and J lost 4 bases, with 11 bases between them. The CDR3 is 15 residues long. Germline V gene lookup returns CDR1 SGHAT and CDR2 FQNNGV. The CDR3 nucleotides are TGTGCCAGCAGCTTACGAGGGGGGCCCACCGGGGAGCTGTTTTTT. This translates into CASSLRGGPTGELFF.

This clone was seen only once. In nucleotides, the CDR3 is TGTGCCAGCACACTTCGAGCAGGGCGCCACGAGCAGTACTTC. Amino acids: CASTLRAGRHEQYF. The chain employs TRBV6-1 and TRBJ2-7; possible D gene TRBD1, 5 bases. The CDR3 loop spans 14 amino acids. Germline V lookup: CDR1 MNHNS, CDR2 SASEGT. With 7 bases removed from V and 5 bases from J, the gap between germline ends came to 18 bases.